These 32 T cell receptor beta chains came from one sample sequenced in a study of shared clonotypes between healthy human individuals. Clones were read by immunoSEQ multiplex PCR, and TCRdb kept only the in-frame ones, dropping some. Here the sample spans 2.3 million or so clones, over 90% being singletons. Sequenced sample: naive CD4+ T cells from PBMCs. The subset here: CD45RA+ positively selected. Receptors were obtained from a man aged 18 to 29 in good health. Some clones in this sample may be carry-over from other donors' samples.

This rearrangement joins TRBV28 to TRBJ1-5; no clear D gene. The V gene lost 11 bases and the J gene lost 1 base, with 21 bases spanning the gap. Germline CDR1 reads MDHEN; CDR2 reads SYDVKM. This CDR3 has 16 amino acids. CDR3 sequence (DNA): TGTGCCGGGTCGGCGAATTCCCTTATAAGCAATCAGCCCCAGCATTTT. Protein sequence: CAGSANSLISNQPQHF.

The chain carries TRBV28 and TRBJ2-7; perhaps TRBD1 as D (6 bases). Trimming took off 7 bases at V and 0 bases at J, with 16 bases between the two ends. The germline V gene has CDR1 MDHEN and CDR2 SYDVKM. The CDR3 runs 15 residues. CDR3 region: CASTFWGTHSYEQYF. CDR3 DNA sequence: TGTGCCAGCACCTTTTGGGGGACACACTCCTACGAGCAGTACTTC.

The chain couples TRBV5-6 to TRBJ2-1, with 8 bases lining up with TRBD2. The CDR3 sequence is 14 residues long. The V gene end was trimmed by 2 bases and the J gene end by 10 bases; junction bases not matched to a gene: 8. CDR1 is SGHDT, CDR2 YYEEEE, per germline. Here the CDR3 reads CASSFPGLVGEQFF. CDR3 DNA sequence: TGTGCCAGCAGCTTCCCGGGACTAGTAGGCGAGCAGTTCTTC.

Here the CDR3 DNA reads TGCGCCAGCAGGCCGTCCCTATCGGACAGGGACCCTCTCCAAGCTGGAAACACCATATATTTT. Its translation: CASRPSLSDRDPLQAGNTIYF. The gene calls are TRBV23-1 and TRBJ1-3; 8 bases fit TRBD1. TRBV23-1 has ORF status, its function being uncertain. CDR3 length: 21 residues. V was clipped by 6 bases and J by 2 bases; unmatched bases: 24.

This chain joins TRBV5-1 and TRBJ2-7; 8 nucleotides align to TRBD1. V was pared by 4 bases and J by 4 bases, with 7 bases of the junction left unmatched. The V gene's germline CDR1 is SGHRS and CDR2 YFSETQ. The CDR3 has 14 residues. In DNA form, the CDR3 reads TGCGCCAGCAGCAGACAGACAGGGGAGTACGAGCAGTACTTC. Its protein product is CASSRQTGEYEQYF.

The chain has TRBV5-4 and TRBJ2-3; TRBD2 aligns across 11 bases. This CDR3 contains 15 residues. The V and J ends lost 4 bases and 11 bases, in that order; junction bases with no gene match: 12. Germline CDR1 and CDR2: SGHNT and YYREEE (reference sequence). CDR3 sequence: CASSLTSGEGFRQYF. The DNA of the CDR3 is TGTGCCAGCAGCCTGACTAGCGGGGAGGGGTTCAGGCAGTATTTT. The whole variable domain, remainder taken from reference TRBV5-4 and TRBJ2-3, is ETGVTQSPTHLIKTRGQQVTLRCSSQSGHNTVSWYQQALGQGPQFIFQYYREEENGRGNFPPRFSGLQFPNYSSELNVNALELDDSALYLCASSLTSGEGFRQYFGPGTRLTVL.

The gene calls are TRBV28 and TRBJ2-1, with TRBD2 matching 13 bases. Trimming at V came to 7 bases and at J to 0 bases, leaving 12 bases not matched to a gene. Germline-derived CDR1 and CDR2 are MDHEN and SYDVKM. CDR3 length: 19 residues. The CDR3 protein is CASNSLGTSGVSSYNEQFF. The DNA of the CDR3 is TGTGCCAGCAACTCCCTAGGGACTAGCGGGGTTAGCTCCTACAATGAGCAGTTCTTC.

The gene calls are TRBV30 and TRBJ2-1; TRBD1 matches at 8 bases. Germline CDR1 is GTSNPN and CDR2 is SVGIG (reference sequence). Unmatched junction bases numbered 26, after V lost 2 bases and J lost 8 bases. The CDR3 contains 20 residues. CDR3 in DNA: TGTGCCTGGAGTTTGGGTCTCCGGACAGGGAGTATGCATAAGGGTGATGAGCAGTTCTTC. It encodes CAWSLGLRTGSMHKGDEQFF. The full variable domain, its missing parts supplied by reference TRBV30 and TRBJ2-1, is SQTIHQWPATLVQPVGSPLSLECTVEGTSNPNLYWYRQAAGRGLQLLFYSVGIGQISSEVPQNLSASRPQDRQFILSSKKLLLSDSGFYLCAWSLGLRTGSMHKGDEQFFGPGTRLTVL.

CDR3 DNA: TGTGCCAGCAGCCGCGTGGGGAACAGCTACAATGAGCAGTTCTTC. As protein: CASSRVGNSYNEQFF. The chain uses TRBV11-2 and TRBJ2-1; D call uncertain. CDR1 and CDR2 from the germline V gene are SGHAT and FQNNGV. The CDR3 runs 15 residues. The V end lost 5 bases, the J end lost 3 bases, and 14 bases lay between the germline ends.

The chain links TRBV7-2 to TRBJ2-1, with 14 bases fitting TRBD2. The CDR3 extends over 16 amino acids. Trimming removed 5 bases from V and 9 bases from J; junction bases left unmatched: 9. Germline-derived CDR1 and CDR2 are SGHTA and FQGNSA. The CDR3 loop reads CASSPRLAGGRREQFF. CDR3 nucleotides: TGTGCCAGCAGCCCTAGACTAGCGGGAGGGCGGCGTGAGCAGTTCTTC. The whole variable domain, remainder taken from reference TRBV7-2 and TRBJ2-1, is GAGVSQSPSNKVTEKGKDVELRCDPISGHTALYWYRQSLGQGLEFLIYFQGNSAPDKSGLPSDRFSAERTGGSVSTLTIQRTQQEDSAVYLCASSPRLAGGRREQFFGPGTRLTVL.

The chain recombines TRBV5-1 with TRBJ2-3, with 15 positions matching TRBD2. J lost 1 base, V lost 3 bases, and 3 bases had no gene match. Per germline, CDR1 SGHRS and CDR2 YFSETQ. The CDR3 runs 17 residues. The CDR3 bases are TGCGCCAGCAGCTCATGGACTAGCGGGAGGGGCACAGATACGCAGTATTTT. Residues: CASSSWTSGRGTDTQYF.

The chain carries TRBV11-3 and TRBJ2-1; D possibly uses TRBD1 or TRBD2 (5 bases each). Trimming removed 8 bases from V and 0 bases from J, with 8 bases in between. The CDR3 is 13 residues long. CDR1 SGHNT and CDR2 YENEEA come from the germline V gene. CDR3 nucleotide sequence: TGTGCCAGCGGGGGAAGCTCCTACAATGAGCAGTTCTTC. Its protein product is CASGGSSYNEQFF.

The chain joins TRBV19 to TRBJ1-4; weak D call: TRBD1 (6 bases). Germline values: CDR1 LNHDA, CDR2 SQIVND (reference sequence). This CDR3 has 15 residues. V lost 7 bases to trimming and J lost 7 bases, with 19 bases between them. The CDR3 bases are TGTGCCAGTACCGGCGGTCAGGGGCGGGCTGAAAAACTGTTTTTT. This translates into CASTGGQGRAEKLFF. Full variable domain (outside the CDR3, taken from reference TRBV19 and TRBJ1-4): DGGITQSPKYLFRKEGQNVTLSCEQNLNHDAMYWYRQDPGQGLRLIYYSQIVNDFQKGDIAEGYSVSREKKESFPLTVTSAQKNPTAFYLCASTGGQGRAEKLFFGSGTQLSVL.

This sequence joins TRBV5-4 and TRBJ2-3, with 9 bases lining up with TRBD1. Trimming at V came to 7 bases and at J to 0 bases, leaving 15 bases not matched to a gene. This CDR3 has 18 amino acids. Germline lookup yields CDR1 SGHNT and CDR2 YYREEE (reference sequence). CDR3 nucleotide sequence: TGTGCCAGCGCCGAAGGGACAGGGCACTCCTCAAGCACAGATACGCAGTATTTT. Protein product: CASAEGTGHSSSTDTQYF.

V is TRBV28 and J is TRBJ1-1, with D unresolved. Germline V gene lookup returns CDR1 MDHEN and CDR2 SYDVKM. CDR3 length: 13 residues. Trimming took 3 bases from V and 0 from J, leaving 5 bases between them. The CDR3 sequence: CASSFWLNTEAFF. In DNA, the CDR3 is TGTGCCAGCAGTTTCTGGTTGAACACTGAAGCTTTCTTT.

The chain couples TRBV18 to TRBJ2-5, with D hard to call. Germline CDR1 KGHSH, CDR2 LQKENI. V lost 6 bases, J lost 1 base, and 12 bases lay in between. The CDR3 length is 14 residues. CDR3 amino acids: CASSRLAVQETQYF. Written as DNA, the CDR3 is TGTGCCAGCTCTCGGCTTGCGGTCCAAGAGACCCAGTACTTC.

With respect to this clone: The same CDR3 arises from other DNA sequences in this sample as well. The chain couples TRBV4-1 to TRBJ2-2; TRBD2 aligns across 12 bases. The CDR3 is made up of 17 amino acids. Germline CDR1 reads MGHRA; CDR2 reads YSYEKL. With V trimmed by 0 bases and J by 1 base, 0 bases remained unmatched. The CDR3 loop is CASSQELAGGNTGELFF. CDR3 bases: TGCGCCAGCAGCCAAGAACTAGCGGGAGGGAACACCGGGGAGCTGTTTTTT.

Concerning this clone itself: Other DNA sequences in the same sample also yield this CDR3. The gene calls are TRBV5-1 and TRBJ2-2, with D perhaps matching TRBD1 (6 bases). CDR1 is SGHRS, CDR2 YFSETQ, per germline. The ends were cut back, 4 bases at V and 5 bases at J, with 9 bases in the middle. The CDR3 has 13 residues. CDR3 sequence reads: CASSRTDTGELFF. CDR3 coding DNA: TGCGCCAGCAGCCGGACAGATACCGGGGAGCTGTTTTTT.

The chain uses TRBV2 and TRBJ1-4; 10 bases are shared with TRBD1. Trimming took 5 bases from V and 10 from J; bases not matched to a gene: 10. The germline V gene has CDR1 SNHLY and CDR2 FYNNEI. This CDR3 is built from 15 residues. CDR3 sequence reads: CASSSRTGGQAKLFF. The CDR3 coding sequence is TGTGCCAGCAGTTCTCGGACAGGGGGACAGGCAAAACTGTTTTTT. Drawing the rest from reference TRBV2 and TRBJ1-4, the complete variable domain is EPEVTQTPSHQVTQMGQEVILRCVPISNHLYFYWYRQILGQKVEFLVSFYNNEISEKSEIFDDQFSVERPDGSNFTLKIRSTKLEDSAMYFCASSSRTGGQAKLFFGSGTQLSVL.

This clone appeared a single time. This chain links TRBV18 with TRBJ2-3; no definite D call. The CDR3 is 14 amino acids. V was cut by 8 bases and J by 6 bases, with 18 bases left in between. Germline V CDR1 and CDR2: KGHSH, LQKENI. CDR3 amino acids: CASGAGSQGDTQYF. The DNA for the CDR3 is TGTGCCAGCGGCGCCGGGTCCCAAGGGGATACGCAGTATTTT.

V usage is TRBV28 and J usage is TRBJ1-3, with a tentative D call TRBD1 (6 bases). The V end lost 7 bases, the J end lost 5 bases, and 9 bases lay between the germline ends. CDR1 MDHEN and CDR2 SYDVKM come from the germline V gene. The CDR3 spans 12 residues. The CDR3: CASMDSRNTIYF. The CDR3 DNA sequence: TGTGCCAGCATGGACAGTCGAAACACCATATATTTT. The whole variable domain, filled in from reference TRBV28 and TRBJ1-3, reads DVKVTQSSRYLVKRTGEKVFLECVQDMDHENMFWYRQDPGLGLRLIYFSYDVKMKEKGDIPEGYSVSREKKERFSLILESASTNQTSMYLCASMDSRNTIYFGEGSWLTVV.

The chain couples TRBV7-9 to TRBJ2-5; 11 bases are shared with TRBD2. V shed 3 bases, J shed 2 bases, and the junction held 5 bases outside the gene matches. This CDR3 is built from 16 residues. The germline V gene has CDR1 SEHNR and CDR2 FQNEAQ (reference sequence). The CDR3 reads CASSLRLAGHQETQYF. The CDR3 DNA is TGTGCCAGCAGCTTGCGACTAGCGGGGCATCAAGAGACCCAGTACTTC.

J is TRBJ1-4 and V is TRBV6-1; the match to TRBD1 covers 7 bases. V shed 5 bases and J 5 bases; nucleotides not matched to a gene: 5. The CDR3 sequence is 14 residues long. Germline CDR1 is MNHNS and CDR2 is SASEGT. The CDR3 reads CASSSRGGNEKLFF. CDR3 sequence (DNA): TGTGCCAGCAGTTCCAGGGGGGGAAATGAAAAACTGTTTTTT.

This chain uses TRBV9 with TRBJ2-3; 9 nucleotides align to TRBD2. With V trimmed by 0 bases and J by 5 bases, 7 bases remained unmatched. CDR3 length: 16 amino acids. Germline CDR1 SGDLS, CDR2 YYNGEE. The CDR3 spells CASSVDGGRAGDTQYF. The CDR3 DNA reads TGTGCCAGCAGCGTAGATGGCGGGAGGGCCGGAGATACGCAGTATTTT.

CDR3 nucleotide sequence: TGTGCCAGCAGTCCAAGGACAGGATCCGGCGAGCAGTACTTC. Translation gives CASSPRTGSGEQYF. This chain joins TRBV28 and TRBJ2-7, with 7 bases aligning to TRBD1. CDR1 is MDHEN and CDR2 is SYDVKM in the germline V gene. V shed 5 bases, J shed 6 bases, and the junction held 10 bases outside the gene matches. The CDR3 totals 14 residues. The whole variable domain, remainder taken from reference TRBV28 and TRBJ2-7, is DVKVTQSSRYLVKRTGEKVFLECVQDMDHENMFWYRQDPGLGLRLIYFSYDVKMKEKGDIPEGYSVSREKKERFSLILESASTNQTSMYLCASSPRTGSGEQYFGPGTRLTVT.

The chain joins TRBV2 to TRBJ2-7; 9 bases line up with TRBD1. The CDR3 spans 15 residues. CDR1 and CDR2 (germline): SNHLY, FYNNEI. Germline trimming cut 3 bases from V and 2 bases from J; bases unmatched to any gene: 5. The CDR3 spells CASSELGQGTYEQYF. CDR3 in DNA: TGTGCCAGCAGTGAGTTAGGACAGGGGACCTACGAGCAGTACTTC.

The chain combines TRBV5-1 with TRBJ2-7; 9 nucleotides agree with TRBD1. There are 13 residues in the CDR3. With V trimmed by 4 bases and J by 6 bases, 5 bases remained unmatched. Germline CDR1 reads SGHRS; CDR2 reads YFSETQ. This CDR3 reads CASSPGQGFEQYF. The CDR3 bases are TGCGCCAGCAGCCCGGGACAGGGTTTCGAGCAGTACTTC.

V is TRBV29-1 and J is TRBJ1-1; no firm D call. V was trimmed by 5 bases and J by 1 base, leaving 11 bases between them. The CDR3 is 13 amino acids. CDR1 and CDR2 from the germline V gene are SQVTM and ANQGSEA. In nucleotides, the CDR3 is TGCAGCGTTTACACCTTCCGGAACACTGAAGCTTTCTTT. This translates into CSVYTFRNTEAFF. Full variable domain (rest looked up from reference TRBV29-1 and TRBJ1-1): SAVISQKPSRDICQRGTSLTIQCQVDSQVTMMFWYRQQPGQSLTLIATANQGSEATYESGFVIDKFPISRPNLTFSTLTVSNMSPEDSSIYLCSVYTFRNTEAFFGQGTRLTVV.

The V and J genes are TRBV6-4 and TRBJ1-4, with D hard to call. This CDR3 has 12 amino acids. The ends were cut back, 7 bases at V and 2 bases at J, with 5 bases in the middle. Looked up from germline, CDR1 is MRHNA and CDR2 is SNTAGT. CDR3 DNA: TGTGCCAGCACCCCCACTAATGAAAAACTGTTTTTT. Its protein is CASTPTNEKLFF.

The CDR3 loop reads CASSPHRDVNEQYF. The CDR3 DNA reads as TGCGCCAGCAGCCCGCATAGGGATGTCAACGAGCAGTACTTC. This chain uses TRBV5-1 with TRBJ2-7; D unclear. There are 14 residues in the CDR3. Between the trimmed V and J ends, which lost 4 bases and 5 bases, there was a span of 16 bases. From germline, CDR1 is SGHRS and CDR2 YFSETQ.

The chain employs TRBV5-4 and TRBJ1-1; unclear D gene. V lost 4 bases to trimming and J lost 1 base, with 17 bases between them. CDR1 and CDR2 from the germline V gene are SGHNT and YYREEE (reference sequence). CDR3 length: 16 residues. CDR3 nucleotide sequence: TGTGCCAGCAGCCTCTCTGTTGTGGGGAAGAACACTGAAGCTTTCTTT. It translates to CASSLSVVGKNTEAFF.

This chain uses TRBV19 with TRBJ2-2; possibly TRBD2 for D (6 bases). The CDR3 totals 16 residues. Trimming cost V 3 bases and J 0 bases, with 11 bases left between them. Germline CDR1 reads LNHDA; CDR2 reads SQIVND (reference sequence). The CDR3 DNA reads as TGTGCCAGTAGTATTGGCCGGGGGTCGAACACCGGGGAGCTGTTTTTT. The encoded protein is CASSIGRGSNTGELFF.